This record looks at one TCR beta chain sequence and its context. Its antigen is currently unknown. This sample was taken from a study of T cells in Graves' hyperthyroidism and ophthalmopathy. Germline values: CDR1 SNHLY, CDR2 FYNNEI. The junction had 9 bases not matched to a gene; V was cut back by 8 bases and J by 5 bases. This CDR3 has 14 amino acids. Study-level results: Before onset, by a median of around six months, the model predicted ophthalmopathy. Clonotypes that were expanded in thyroid above 0.001 mostly appeared in blood too.

TCR beta CDR3 regions were amplified from RNA transcripts. With the HTBI primer set, the TCR CDR3 went through a first round of RT-PCR. TCRdb re-analysed the multiplex PCR reads in MiXCR, keeping a single row per CDR3 protein. The sample has approximately 640,000 distinct CDR3 sequences; roughly 17% are singletons. The sequenced sample consisted of blood. The TCR originated in a man between 50 and 59 years old with Graves' hyperthyroidism. The rearrangement uses TRBV2 and TRBJ1-5; 7 bases match TRBD1. DNA of the CDR3: TGTGCCAGCCGTGCCGACAGGGACTATCAGCCCCAGCATTTT. Its protein product is CASRADRDYQPQHF.